Listed here are 26 T cell receptor beta chains from one sample, sequenced in a study of identical twins. TCRdb re-analysed the 5' RACE reads in MiXCR, keeping a single row per CDR3 protein. Among 200,000 to 250,000 distinct CDR3 sequences, 6.5% to 9% were seen once, and the ten largest hold around 5%. These data were likewise used in another study, on yellow fever vaccine responses in identical twins.

What was sequenced was CD8+ T cells sorted from blood. The source is a woman younger than 30 in good health.

This clonotype was seen more than once but under ten times. CDR3 amino acids: CASRERSGVYNEQFF. DNA for the CDR3: TGTGCCAGCAGGGAGAGGAGCGGGGTGTACAATGAGCAGTTCTTC. The gene calls are TRBV7-9 and TRBJ2-1; 7 bases map to TRBD2. Trimming removed 6 bases from V and 4 bases from J; junction bases left unmatched: 9. This CDR3 is built from 15 residues. Germline V gene data show CDR1 as SEHNR and CDR2 as FQNEAQ (reference sequence).

As concerns this clonotype: At one end the junction does not follow the germline gene, possibly because of a read error. Written as DNA, the CDR3 is TGCTGTGCTAGAAACCCGGACTCTCGGCTAACAGATACGCAGTATTTT. It translates to CCARNPDSRLTDTQYF. V usage is TRBV20-1 and J usage is TRBJ2-3, with a possible D match to TRBD2 (5 bases). CDR1 and CDR2 from the germline V gene are DFQATT and SNEGSKA (reference sequence). The CDR3 runs 16 residues.

This clonotype was counted between two and nine times. This sequence joins TRBV13 and TRBJ2-5; D is perhaps TRBD1 or TRBD2 (5 bases each). The CDR3 spans 15 residues. Germline values: CDR1 PRHDT, CDR2 FYEKMQ (reference sequence). V was cut by 8 bases and J by 4 bases, with 20 bases left in between. The CDR3 region is CASSVGDPRLETQYF. CDR3 nucleotide sequence: TGTGCCAGCTCCGTCGGGGACCCCCGATTAGAGACCCAGTACTTC. The variable domain in full, completed from reference TRBV13 and TRBJ2-5, reads AAGVIQSPRHLIKEKRETATLKCYPIPRHDTVYWYQQGPGQDPQFLISFYEKMQSDKGSIPDRFSAQQFSDYHSELNMSSLELGDSALYFCASSVGDPRLETQYFGPGTRLLVL.

The V and J genes are TRBV3-1 and TRBJ1-2; 7 positions agree with TRBD1. CDR3 length equals 17 residues. Trimming took 0 bases from V and 7 from J; bases not matched to a gene: 14. Germline CDR1 and CDR2: LGHDT and YNNKEL (reference sequence). The CDR3 region has the DNA TGTGCCAGCAGCCAAGATTTCGGCGAGACAGGGAAGGTTGGCTACACCTTC. Its translation is CASSQDFGETGKVGYTF.

This clonotype was observed a handful of times. V and J are TRBV19 and TRBJ2-7, with D perhaps matching TRBD1 (5 bases). The CDR3 runs 15 residues. CDR1 LNHDA and CDR2 SQIVND come from the germline V gene (reference sequence). Trimming shortened V by 6 bases and J by 6 bases, and 21 bases separated the two germline ends. The DNA for the CDR3 is TGTGCCAGTAGGCTCTCGACAGCGTCGTATCGCGAGCAGTACTTC. It codes for CASRLSTASYREQYF. The full variable domain, its missing parts supplied by reference TRBV19 and TRBJ2-7, is DGGITQSPKYLFRKEGQNVTLSCEQNLNHDAMYWYRQDPGQGLRLIYYSQIVNDFQKGDIAEGYSVSREKKESFPLTVTSAQKNPTAFYLCASRLSTASYREQYFGPGTRLTVT.

This clonotype showed up many times. J is TRBJ1-6 and V is TRBV7-9; D unresolved. Germline V CDR1 and CDR2: SEHNR, FQNEAQ (reference sequence). The CDR3 contains 12 residues. V dropped 4 bases and J dropped 7 bases, with 5 bases sitting between them. The CDR3 is CASSSGNSPLHF. CDR3 in DNA: TGTGCCAGCAGCTCAGGCAATTCACCCCTCCACTTT. Full variable domain (missing parts from reference TRBV7-9 and TRBJ1-6): DTGVSQNPRHKITKRGQNVTFRCDPISEHNRLYWYRQTLGQGPEFLTYFQNEAQLEKSRLLSDRFSAERPKGSFSTLEIQRTEQGDSAMYLCASSSGNSPLHFGNGTRLTVT.

This chain's CDR3 is CASSVATSGDTQYF. The CDR3 DNA follows: TGTGCCAGCAGCGTGGCGACCAGCGGGGATACGCAGTATTTT. The gene calls are TRBV9 and TRBJ2-3; maybe TRBD2 (6 bases). This CDR3 region has 14 residues. Trimming took off 2 bases at V and 6 bases at J, with 13 bases between the two ends. Germline lookup yields CDR1 SGDLS and CDR2 YYNGEE.

This clonotype has just a few counts. CDR3 amino acids: CASSPRTSGRFGDEQFF. In nucleotides, the CDR3 is TGTGCCAGCAGCCCGAGGACTAGCGGGAGATTTGGTGATGAGCAGTTCTTC. The chain uses TRBV7-9 and TRBJ2-1, with TRBD2 matching over 13 bases. With V trimmed by 5 bases and J by 8 bases, 12 bases remained unmatched. The CDR3 loop spans 17 amino acids. Germline V gives CDR1 SEHNR, CDR2 FQNEAQ (reference sequence).

There are many counts of this clonotype. The gene calls are TRBV12-3 or TRBV12-4 and TRBJ2-1; no reliable D call. This CDR3 comprises 13 residues. Trimming shortened V by 6 bases and J by 5 bases, and 11 bases separated the two germline ends. This chain's CDR3 is CASSMGPDNEQFF. The CDR3 DNA is TGTGCCAGCAGCATGGGTCCAGACAATGAGCAGTTCTTC.

A few counts support this clonotype. CDR3 residues: CASSLRIAGDEQFF. DNA of the CDR3: TGTGCCAGCAGCTTACGAATAGCGGGGGACGAGCAGTTCTTC. This chain joins TRBV11-2 and TRBJ2-1; TRBD2 aligns across 9 bases. The CDR3 runs 14 residues. Germline CDR1 SGHAT, CDR2 FQNNGV. Trimming removed 2 bases from V and 10 bases from J; junction bases left unmatched: 6.

This clonotype showed up just a few times. This chain connects TRBV28 to TRBJ1-1; D is unclear. There are 15 residues in the CDR3. Per the germline V gene, CDR1 is MDHEN and CDR2 is SYDVKM. V lost 1 base and J 4 bases, leaving 13 bases between the germline ends. The CDR3 is CASSLLPDWGTEAFF. CDR3 in DNA: TGTGCCAGCAGTTTATTGCCCGACTGGGGCACTGAAGCTTTCTTT. The whole variable domain, remainder taken from reference TRBV28 and TRBJ1-1, is DVKVTQSSRYLVKRTGEKVFLECVQDMDHENMFWYRQDPGLGLRLIYFSYDVKMKEKGDIPEGYSVSREKKERFSLILESASTNQTSMYLCASSLLPDWGTEAFFGQGTRLTVV.

To note about this clonotype: A junction boundary mismatches the germline segment, possibly from a read error. This chain links TRBV10-2 with TRBJ2-2; TRBD2 aligns across 13 bases. This CDR3 is 17 amino acids long. Germline V gene data show CDR1 as WSHSY and CDR2 as SAAADI. Here the CDR3 DNA reads TGCGCTAGCAGCAGGACTAGCGGGAGTAAATACACCGGGGAGCTGTTTTTT. Residues: CASSRTSGSKYTGELFF.

This clonotype was counted once. This may come from a read error, since a much larger clone is one base off. The rearrangement links TRBV7-9 to TRBJ2-3, with 14 bases identical to TRBD2. CDR1 and CDR2 (germline): SEHNR, FQNEAQ (reference sequence). CDR3 length equals 16 residues. V trimming: 3 bases; J trimming: 5 bases; junction bases outside the gene matches: 4. DNA for the CDR3: TGTGCCAGCAGCTTCCCGGGACTAGCGGGAGTAGATACGCAGTATTTT. Protein product: CASSFPGLAGVDTQYF.

The V call is TRBV24-1, the J call TRBJ2-1, with 11 bases that match TRBD1. Germline lookup yields CDR1 KGHDR and CDR2 SFDVKD. V lost 10 bases and J lost 9; bases outside the gene matches: 4. This CDR3 is built from 12 residues. This CDR3 reads CATGTGGFEQFF. DNA for the CDR3: TGTGCCACGGGGACAGGGGGGTTTGAGCAGTTCTTC.

V usage is TRBV9 and J usage is TRBJ2-3; TRBD1 matches 7 bases. V lost 3 bases and J lost 3; bases outside the gene matches: 7. Germline V CDR1 and CDR2: SGDLS, YYNGEE. The CDR3 sequence is 15 residues long. CDR3 sequence (DNA): TGTGCCAGCAGCGCCGACGGACAGGTAACAGATACGCAGTATTTT. This sequence encodes CASSADGQVTDTQYF.

This clonotype was counted only a few times. The rearrangement links TRBV27 to TRBJ2-4; tentatively, D is TRBD2 (5 bases). V shed 8 bases and J shed 6 bases, with 8 bases lying between them. Germline assignment: CDR1 MNHEY and CDR2 SMNVEV (reference sequence). The CDR3 runs to 11 residues. DNA of the CDR3: TGTGCCAGCCTTCGGGGAAACATTCAGTACTTC. This encodes CASLRGNIQYF.

This clonotype was counted many times. The chain combines TRBV9 with TRBJ2-7; the D gene could be TRBD1 or TRBD2 (6 bases each). Germline CDR1 is SGDLS and CDR2 is YYNGEE. V was cut by 0 bases and J by 3 bases, with 10 bases left in between. The CDR3 has 14 residues. The CDR3 coding sequence is TGTGCCAGCAGCGTAGAGGGGGGCAGCTACGAGCAGTACTTC. Translation gives CASSVEGGSYEQYF. The full variable domain, its missing parts supplied by reference TRBV9 and TRBJ2-7, is DSGVTQTPKHLITATGQRVTLRCSPRSGDLSVYWYQQSLDQGLQFLIQYYNGEERAKGNILERFSAQQFPDLHSELNLSSLELGDSALYFCASSVEGGSYEQYFGPGTRLTVT.

The chain has TRBV6-5 and TRBJ2-1; 10 positions agree with TRBD1. Germline CDR1 reads MNHEY; CDR2 reads SVGAGI. V shed 4 bases and J 4 bases; nucleotides not matched to a gene: 4. The CDR3 has 15 residues. The CDR3 region is CASSSGQGDYNEQFF. The DNA of the CDR3 is TGTGCCAGCAGTTCAGGACAGGGGGATTACAATGAGCAGTTCTTC.

This clonotype has at least ten counts. For the CDR3, the DNA is TGTGCCAGCAGCTTCCAGGACAGGGACATCGGGGAGCTGTTTTTT. Amino acid sequence: CASSFQDRDIGELFF. This chain links TRBV13 with TRBJ2-2; the match to TRBD1 covers 8 bases. V gave up 3 bases and J gave up 7 bases; unmatched junction bases: 7. In germline, CDR1 is PRHDT, CDR2 FYEKMQ (reference sequence). The CDR3 contains 15 residues.

The table lists this clonotype with many counts. The chain recombines TRBV9 with TRBJ2-1; TRBD2 matches 8 bases. V shed 0 bases and J 8 bases; nucleotides not matched to a gene: 7. Germline CDR1 reads SGDLS; CDR2 reads YYNGEE. This CDR3 contains 15 residues. The CDR3 here is CASSVVGSGIDEQFF. DNA of the CDR3: TGTGCCAGCAGCGTAGTGGGTAGCGGGATTGATGAGCAGTTCTTC.

The V gene is TRBV6-1, the J gene TRBJ2-7, with 7 positions matching TRBD1. Unmatched junction bases numbered 1, after V lost 3 bases and J lost 2 bases. Germline CDR1 is MNHNS and CDR2 is SASEGT. The CDR3 runs 13 residues. CDR3 coding DNA: TGTGCCAGCAGTGAGGGGACAGCCTACGAGCAGTACGTC. As protein: CASSEGTAYEQYV.

The J gene is TRBJ2-1, the V gene TRBV6-4; no clear D gene. Trimming left V 2 bases short and J 0 bases short, with 8 bases between. Germline V lookup: CDR1 MRHNA, CDR2 SNTAGT. CDR3 size: 15 residues. The CDR3 coding sequence is TGTGCCAGCAGTGACAACATTTACTCCTACAATGAGCAGTTCTTC. Amino acids: CASSDNIYSYNEQFF.

The CDR3 nucleotides read TGTGCCAGCAGTGAATGGTTTTCGCACACCGGGGAGCTGTTTTTT. Translating it yields CASSEWFSHTGELFF. The chain couples TRBV6-4 to TRBJ2-2, with no clear D. The CDR3 has 15 amino acids. Trimming took 3 bases from V and 3 from J, leaving 11 bases between them. In germline, CDR1 is MRHNA, CDR2 SNTAGT.

This clonotype was seen at least ten times. The J gene is TRBJ2-7, the V gene TRBV7-9, with D unresolved. The CDR3 is 12 residues long. Trimming took 1 base from V and 4 from J, leaving 5 bases between them. Germline-derived CDR1 and CDR2 are SEHNR and FQNEAQ (reference sequence). This CDR3 is CASSLDEYEQYV. CDR3 DNA: TGTGCCAGCAGCTTAGACGAATACGAGCAGTACGTC.

This clonotype came up a few times. The chain recombines TRBV7-9 with TRBJ2-7; 9 nucleotides line up with TRBD1. From germline, CDR1 is SEHNR and CDR2 FQNEAQ (reference sequence). This CDR3 spans 14 amino acids. V was pared by 5 bases and J by 2 bases, with 4 bases of the junction left unmatched. The CDR3 region is CASSARDRAYEQYF. CDR3 nucleotides: TGTGCCAGCAGCGCCCGGGACAGGGCCTACGAGCAGTACTTC.

There are a few counts of this clonotype. This chain connects TRBV28 to TRBJ2-7, with a tentative D call TRBD2 (5 bases). The CDR3 sequence is 20 residues long. Germline-derived CDR1 and CDR2 are MDHEN and SYDVKM. Deletions cut 6 bases from V and 2 bases from J, with 32 bases between. CDR3 loop: CASRQLHPGVRVPIAYEQYF. The CDR3 DNA is TGTGCCAGCAGGCAACTCCACCCCGGGGTTCGAGTTCCCATCGCCTACGAGCAGTACTTC.